The rows below give T cell receptor beta chains drawn from one sample of a study of identical twins. TCRdb called the 5' RACE reads again in MiXCR, with one record for every CDR3 protein. The sample lists hundreds of thousands of distinct CDR3 sequences, 9% to 15% occurring once. The sample was also linked to a second study, of yellow fever vaccine responses in identical twins.

Material: PBMCs. The receptor source for this set is a woman aged 18-35 years in good health. Both conserved end residues are part of each CDR3. A D gene is named only where the DNA matches it firmly. Clone size is stated in some rows and not others, as once, few, many or a class when expanded.

TRBV28	TRBD1	once	TRBJ1-5	TGTGCCAGCTCAGGGACAGAACCCTATCAGCCCCAGCATTTT	CASSGTEPYQPQHF
TRBV27	-	few	TRBJ2-2	TGTGCCAGCAGTTTTAGCAGGGCGAACACCGGGGAGCTGTTTTTT	CASSFSRANTGELFF
TRBV24-1	-	-	TRBJ2-1	TGTGCCACCAGTGCCCGGGCCCTTAGTAATGAGCAGTTCTTC	CATSARALSNEQFF
TRBV12-3/TRBV12-4	TRBD2	few	TRBJ2-7	TGTGCCAGCAGTTCAAGCGGGAGTTCTCTCTACGAGCAGTACTTC	CASSSSGSSLYEQYF
TRBV2	-	many	TRBJ1-2	TGTGCCAGCAGCCTGGACGGTTACTATGGCTACACCTTC	CASSLDGYYGYTF
TRBV28	-	-	TRBJ2-1	TGTGCCAGCACCGACTTCGAATACAATGAGCAGTTCTTC	CASTDFEYNEQFF
TRBV2	-	many	TRBJ2-3	TGTGCCAGCAGGGGGGCGACTCAAAGCACAGATACGCAGTATTTT	CASRGATQSTDTQYF
TRBV20-1	-	few	TRBJ1-2	TGCAGTGCTAGGCCCGCGGAAGGAGATACTTATGGCTACACCTTC	CSARPAEGDTYGYTF
TRBV27	TRBD1	many	TRBJ2-6	TGTGCCAGCAGTAGGACAGGATCTGGGGCCAACGTCCTGACTTTC	CASSRTGSGANVLTF
TRBV29-1	-	-	TRBJ2-7	TGCAGCGCCCTTAGCGGACTCTACGAGCAGTACTTC	CSALSGLYEQYF
TRBV12-3/TRBV12-4	-	-	TRBJ2-2	TGTGCCAGCAGTTTAGTTCGAGGATACACCGGGGAGCTGTTTTTT	CASSLVRGYTGELFF
TRBV27	-	many	TRBJ2-6	TGTGCCAGCAGTTCGCAGGGCTCTGGGGCCAACGTCCTGACTTTC	CASSSQGSGANVLTF
TRBV3-1	TRBD1	many	TRBJ1-1	TGTGCCAGCAGCCGGAGAACGACAGGGGGTGAGGAAACTGAAGCTTTCTTT	CASSRRTTGGEETEAFF
TRBV10-3	TRBD2	few	TRBJ2-7	TGTGCCATCAGTGGAGCGGGAGTACGGTACGAGCAGTACTTC	CAISGAGVRYEQYF
TRBV14	TRBD2	few	TRBJ2-1	TGTGCCAGCAGCCAAGATGAGGCTAGCGGGACCACCCCATCCTACAATGAGCAGTTCTTC	CASSQDEASGTTPSYNEQFF
TRBV20-1	TRBD2	few	TRBJ2-1	TGCAGTGCTACAGGACTAGCGGGTAATGAGCAGTTCTTC	CSATGLAGNEQFF
TRBV6-2/TRBV6-3	-	many	TRBJ2-1	TGTGCCAGCAGTTACGTCCCCCCTACCTCCTCCTACAATGAGCAGTTCTTC	CASSYVPPTSSYNEQFF
TRBV14	TRBD1	-	TRBJ2-1	TGTGCCAGCAGCCCCGACAGGGGGCTCTTCTATGAGCAGTTCTTC	CASSPDRGLFYEQFF
TRBV20-1	-	many	TRBJ2-1	TGCAGTGCTAGTGGGTCAGTGGTTGAGCAGTTCTTC	CSASGSVVEQFF
TRBV20-1	-	few	TRBJ1-5	TGCAGTGCTAGAGAGGGGAGGGCCAATCAGCCCCAGCATTTT	CSAREGRANQPQHF
TRBV6-1	-	-	TRBJ2-1	TGTGCCAGCAGTGAAAGTGGCGGGATGGGTTACAATGAGCAGTTCTTC	CASSESGGMGYNEQFF
TRBV28	TRBD2	-	TRBJ2-1	TGTGCCAGCAGTTCCCTAGCGGGAGTTAATTATGAGCAGTTCTTC	CASSSLAGVNYEQFF